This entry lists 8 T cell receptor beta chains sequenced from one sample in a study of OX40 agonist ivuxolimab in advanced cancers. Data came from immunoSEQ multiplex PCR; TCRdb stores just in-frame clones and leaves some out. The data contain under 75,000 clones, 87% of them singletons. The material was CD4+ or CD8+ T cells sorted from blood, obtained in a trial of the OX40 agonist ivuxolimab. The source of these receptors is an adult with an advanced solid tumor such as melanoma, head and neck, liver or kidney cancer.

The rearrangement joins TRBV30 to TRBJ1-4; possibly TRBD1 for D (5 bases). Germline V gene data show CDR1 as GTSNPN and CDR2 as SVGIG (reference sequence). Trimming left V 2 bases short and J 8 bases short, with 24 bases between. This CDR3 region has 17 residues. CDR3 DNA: TGTGCCTGGAGTAGTTCTGGTGGCAGGGCGGCGTCGGAAAAACTGTTTTTT. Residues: CAWSSSGGRAASEKLFF.

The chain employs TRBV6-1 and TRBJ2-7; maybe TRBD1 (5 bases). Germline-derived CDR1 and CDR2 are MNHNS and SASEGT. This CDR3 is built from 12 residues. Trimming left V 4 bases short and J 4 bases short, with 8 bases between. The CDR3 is CASSASGYEQYF. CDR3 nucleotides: TGTGCCAGCAGTGCTTCAGGGTACGAGCAGTACTTC.

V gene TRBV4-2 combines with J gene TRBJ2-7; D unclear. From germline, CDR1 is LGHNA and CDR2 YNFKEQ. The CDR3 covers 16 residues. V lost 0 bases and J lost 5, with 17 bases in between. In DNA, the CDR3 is TGTGCCAGCAGCCAAGACCCAGGTTCCGAGGTAGACGAGCAGTACTTC. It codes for CASSQDPGSEVDEQYF.

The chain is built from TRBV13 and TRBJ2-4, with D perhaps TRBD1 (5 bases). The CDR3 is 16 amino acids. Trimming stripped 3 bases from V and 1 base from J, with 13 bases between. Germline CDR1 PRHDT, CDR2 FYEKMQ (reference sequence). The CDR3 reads CASSFRTQLAKNIQYF. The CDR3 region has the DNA TGTGCCAGCAGCTTTCGGACACAACTCGCCAAAAACATTCAGTACTTC.

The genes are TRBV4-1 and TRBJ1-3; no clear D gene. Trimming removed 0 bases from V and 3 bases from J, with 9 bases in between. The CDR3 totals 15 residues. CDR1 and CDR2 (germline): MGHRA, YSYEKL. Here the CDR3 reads CASSQDEGGGNTIYF. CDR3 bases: TGCGCCAGCAGCCAAGACGAGGGTGGTGGAAACACCATATATTTT.

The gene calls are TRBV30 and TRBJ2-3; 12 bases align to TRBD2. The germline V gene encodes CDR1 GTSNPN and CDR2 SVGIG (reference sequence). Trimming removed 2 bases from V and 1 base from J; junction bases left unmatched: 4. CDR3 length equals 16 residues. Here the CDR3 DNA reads TGTGCCTGGAGTCCTTGGACTAGCGGGGGCACAGATACGCAGTATTTT. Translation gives CAWSPWTSGGTDTQYF. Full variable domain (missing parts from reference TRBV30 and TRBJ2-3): SQTIHQWPATLVQPVGSPLSLECTVEGTSNPNLYWYRQAAGRGLQLLFYSVGIGQISSEVPQNLSASRPQDRQFILSSKKLLLSDSGFYLCAWSPWTSGGTDTQYFGPGTRLTVL.

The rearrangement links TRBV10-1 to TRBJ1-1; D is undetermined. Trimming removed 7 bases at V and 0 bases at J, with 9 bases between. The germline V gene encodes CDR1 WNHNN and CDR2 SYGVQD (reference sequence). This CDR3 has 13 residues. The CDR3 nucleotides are TGCGCCAGCACCCGGACGATGAACACTGAAGCTTTCTTT. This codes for CASTRTMNTEAFF.

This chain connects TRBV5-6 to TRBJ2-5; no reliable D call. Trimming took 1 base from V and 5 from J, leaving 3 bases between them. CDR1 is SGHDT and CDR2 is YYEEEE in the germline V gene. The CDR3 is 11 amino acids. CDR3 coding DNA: TGTGCCAGCAGCTTGAGGGAGACCCAGTACTTC. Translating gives CASSLRETQYF.